The clone carrying this T cell receptor beta chain came up a few times. Its antigen remains unidentified. The data were obtained in a study of T cells after yellow fever vaccination. Study-wide findings and caveats: Contaminating bulk clonotypes could be abundant in FACS-sorted repertoires.

One entry per CDR3 protein results from TCRdb running MiXCR on the 5' RACE reads. The sample consists of 400,000 to 650,000 distinct CDR3 sequences, 21% of them appearing once. The germline V gene encodes CDR1 LGHDT and CDR2 YNNKEL (reference sequence). J gave up 3 bases and V 5 bases, and 3 bases lay outside the gene matches. The CDR3 contains 13 residues. This TCR was recovered from a young man who received the YFV17D yellow fever vaccine. The source material was PBMCs, sampled approximately 20 days after the first yellow fever vaccination. V gene TRBV3-1 combines with J gene TRBJ2-7, with 8 bases matching TRBD1. CDR3 bases: TGTGCCAGCAGCGAGACAGGGGTCTACGAGCAGTACTTC. It encodes CASSETGVYEQYF.